The next 8 T cell receptor beta chains were all read from a single sample in a study of OX40 agonist ivuxolimab in advanced cancers. TCRdb's table, derived via immunoSEQ multiplex PCR, lists solely in-frame clones and lacks some. The sample has about 99,000 clones; more than 95% are singletons. The sequencing here drew on CD4+ or CD8+ T cells sorted from blood, taken in a trial of the OX40 agonist ivuxolimab. Receptors originate from an adult with an advanced solid tumor such as melanoma, head and neck, liver or kidney cancer.

The rearrangement uses TRBV27 and TRBJ1-1; 8 bases line up with TRBD1. The ends lost 5 bases at V and 5 bases at J; junction bases unmatched: 7. CDR3 size: 14 residues. Germline assignment: CDR1 MNHEY and CDR2 SMNVEV (reference sequence). The CDR3, as DNA: TGTGCCAGCAGTCTCAGGGGGCAGGGAACTGAAGCTTTCTTT. It encodes CASSLRGQGTEAFF.

The chain uses TRBV4-3 and TRBJ1-2, with 9 bases lining up with TRBD1. CDR1 LGHNA and CDR2 YSLEER come from the germline V gene. There are 14 residues in the CDR3. The V segment lost 3 bases and the J segment 6 bases; nucleotides outside the gene matches: 5. As DNA, the CDR3 is TGCGCCAGCAGCCAGGATGGGACAGGGAATGGCTACACCTTC. Residues: CASSQDGTGNGYTF.

The chain joins TRBV2 to TRBJ1-2; D is perhaps TRBD1 (5 bases). Germline CDR1 SNHLY, CDR2 FYNNEI. V was trimmed by 8 bases and J by 2 bases, leaving 21 bases between them. This CDR3 has 16 residues. CDR3 amino acids: CASPLARTRDNYGYTF. The CDR3 DNA reads as TGTGCCAGCCCACTCGCTAGGACAAGAGACAACTATGGCTACACCTTC.

The rearrangement links TRBV18 to TRBJ1-6; TRBD1 aligns across 9 bases. V lost 2 bases and J lost 8; bases outside the gene matches: 7. The CDR3 totals 16 residues. Per the germline V gene, CDR1 is KGHSH and CDR2 is LQKENI. This chain's CDR3 is CASSPYGTGIDSPLHF. The CDR3, as DNA: TGTGCCAGCTCACCATATGGGACAGGGATCGATTCACCCCTCCACTTT.

The V gene is TRBV27, the J gene TRBJ1-6; D unclear. The CDR3 totals 18 residues. From germline, CDR1 is MNHEY and CDR2 SMNVEV (reference sequence). V was clipped by 4 bases and J by 0 bases, with 16 bases between them. CDR3 region: CASSSYREGSSYNSPLHF. As DNA, the CDR3 is TGTGCCAGCAGTTCCTACCGCGAAGGGAGCTCCTATAATTCACCCCTCCACTTT.

CDR3 coding DNA: TGTGCCAGCAGCTTAGTGGGAGCGGCCAAAAACATTCAGTACTTC. As protein: CASSLVGAAKNIQYF. This rearrangement joins TRBV7-9 to TRBJ2-4, with D tentatively TRBD2 (5 bases). The CDR3 is 15 residues long. Germline V gives CDR1 SEHNR, CDR2 FQNEAQ (reference sequence). V was clipped by 1 base and J by 1 base, with 8 bases between them.

This chain uses TRBV4-3 with TRBJ2-7, with TRBD2 identical over 8 bases. The CDR3 spans 14 residues. From germline, CDR1 is LGHNA and CDR2 YSLEER. The trim removed 4 bases at V and 2 bases at J, leaving 4 bases unmatched. The CDR3 DNA sequence: TGCGCCAGCAGCCCTGCGGGGGGTGCCTACGAGCAGTACTTC. It codes for CASSPAGGAYEQYF.

The genes are TRBV27 and TRBJ2-7; D is ambiguous. The germline V gene has CDR1 MNHEY and CDR2 SMNVEV (reference sequence). Trimming took off 8 bases at V and 0 bases at J, with 11 bases between the two ends. The CDR3 extends over 13 amino acids. The CDR3 region is CASSYKSSYEQYF. In nucleotides, the CDR3 is TGTGCCAGCTCTTATAAGAGCTCCTACGAGCAGTACTTC.